The entry below describes one T cell receptor beta chain. Its antigen is undetermined. This CDR3 is built from 15 residues. V lost 1 base and J 7 bases, leaving 14 bases between the germline ends. Germline values: CDR1 MDHEN, CDR2 SYDVKM. MiXCR, run by TCRdb on the 5' RACE reads, gives a single entry per CDR3 protein. The sample carries about 160,000 distinct CDR3 sequences, 30% to 35% recorded once. These data belong to a study of T-cell memory formation after mild COVID-19. Study-level background: Clusters were largely donor specific.

Study-wide points: The appearance of some responding clones in pre-infection memory suggested that cross-reactive memory joined. Researchers report contracting CD4+ clones mostly in CM and EM, with CD8+ clones in EMRA. Balance between CD4 and CD8 was seen in clones contracting day 15 to 85, and a CD4+ lean was seen in later expanders.

Specimen: PBMCs or a T cell subset sorted from them (not recorded which). This TCR came from an adult woman who had mild COVID-19 (a few samples of this study predate the infection). Cell type and time point are not known. The chain is built from TRBV28 and TRBJ2-1; D gene uncertain. This CDR3 reads CASSLSSGFPNEQFF. CDR3 coding DNA: TGTGCCAGCAGTTTATCGTCGGGTTTCCCTAATGAGCAGTTCTTC.